This TCR beta chain was recorded in a study of cytomegalovirus exposure and HLA in healthy donors. Study summary: Of some 360 genotyped donors, roughly 80% clustered with self-reported Caucasian donors. Study results and limitations: Later analysis showed most CMV-associated TCR beta chains appearing HLA-restricted.

Healthy bone marrow donors made up the donor group. Points on this clone: Its antigen is currently unknown.

The PCR ran on 60 Vbeta and 13 Jbeta primers. Measured with immunoSEQ multiplex PCR; TCRdb has only the in-frame clones, and not every one. The data show about 250,000 clones, with about 66% seen just once and around 2.3% held by the top ten. Sequenced input: PBMCs. This TCR derives from a female donor in good health and CMV-seronegative.

For the CDR3, the DNA is TGTGCCAGCAGCCTTCGACTAGCGGGAGGCGTCGGGGAGCTGTTTTTT. Protein sequence: CASSLRLAGGVGELFF. The J gene is TRBJ2-2, the V gene TRBV11-3; 13 bases map to TRBD2. The CDR3 contains 16 residues. Germline assignment: CDR1 SGHNT and CDR2 YENEEA. Germline trimming cut 5 bases from V and 7 bases from J; bases unmatched to any gene: 7.